This TCR beta chain was captured by sequencing in a study of naive and memory T cell subsets. General observations from the study: Over 90% of naive TCR sequences appeared only once, unlike memory subsets.

A remark on this clonotype: Antigen specificity is unknown.

Cells stained for CD3, CD4, CD8, CD45RA and CD27 were sorted into four subsets. V gave up 5 bases and J gave up 5 bases, with 12 bases separating them. In germline, CDR1 is SGHTA, CDR2 FQGNSA. This CDR3 is built from 14 residues. The beta constant-region primer was an equimolar mix of two oligonucleotides covering TRBC1 and TRBC2. Four rounds of PCR amplified the ligated cDNA using nested alpha and beta constant-region primers plus SP2. A 12-nucleotide UMI and the SP2 primer were added to the cDNA 3' end by oligonucleotide ligation. TCRdb recomputed calls from the UMI-ligation and nested PCR reads with MiXCR, one row per CDR3 protein. The sample lists 95,000 to 150,000 distinct CDR3 sequences; 35% to 40% were seen once.

The sample comprised central memory CD4+ T cells from blood. The receptor was derived from a human donor in good health. V usage is TRBV7-2 and J usage is TRBJ1-4, with D perhaps TRBD1 (6 bases). CDR3 sequence (DNA): TGTGCCAGCAGCCCACACAGGGAAAATGAAAAACTGTTTTTT. Translated: CASSPHRENEKLFF.